The present T cell receptor beta chain was sequenced within a study of T cells in tumors and immune-related adverse events. V lost 4 bases to trimming and J lost 3 bases, with 18 bases between them. The CDR3 is 16 amino acids. Germline V lookup: CDR1 SGHAT, CDR2 FQNNGV. TCRdb keeps only in-frame clones here, not all; method: immunoSEQ multiplex PCR. The sample holds about 22,000 clones, around nine tenths seen once. The rearrangement uses TRBV11-2 and TRBJ1-1, with D possibly matching TRBD1 (6 bases). Source: lymph node tissue, taken from a patient treated with anti-PD-1 therapy. The origin of this receptor is a female donor with metastatic renal cell carcinoma. The CDR3: CASSSTPRGGYTEAFF. For the CDR3, the DNA is TGTGCCAGCAGCTCGACCCCCAGGGGCGGGTACACTGAAGCTTTCTTT. Filled out from reference TRBV11-2 and TRBJ1-1, the complete variable domain reads EAGVAQSPRYKIIEKRQSVAFWCNPISGHATLYWYQQILGQGPKLLIQFQNNGVVDDSQLPKDRFSAERLKGVDSTLKIQPAKLEDSAVYLCASSSTPRGGYTEAFFGQGTRLTVV.